A single sample gave rise to the 10 T cell receptor beta chains below, sequenced in a study of identifying expanded T cells in peripheral blood. Sequencing was performed with immunoSEQ multiplex PCR; in TCRdb, only in-frame clones are kept and a portion is missing. This table has about 130,000 clones, 80% to 90% appearing once. Sequencing was done on a sample of blood. The origin of the receptors is a person between 18 and 75 years old in good health.

The chain links TRBV19 to TRBJ2-7, with D hard to call. This CDR3 has 15 residues. The V end was cut by 2 bases, the J end by 1 base, with 12 bases between. CDR1 is LNHDA, CDR2 SQIVND, per germline (reference sequence). Here the CDR3 reads CASSITAEASYEQYF. CDR3 sequence (DNA): TGTGCCAGTAGTATAACGGCAGAAGCTTCCTACGAGCAGTACTTC.

A few counts support this clone. Additional DNA sequences in this sample encode the identical CDR3. The chain couples TRBV30 to TRBJ2-5; 7 nucleotides match TRBD2. The V segment lost 3 bases and the J segment 5 bases; nucleotides outside the gene matches: 0. This CDR3 is 11 amino acids long. CDR1 GTSNPN and CDR2 SVGIG come from the germline V gene (reference sequence). This chain's CDR3 is CAWSGGETQYF. Here the CDR3 DNA reads TGTGCCTGGAGCGGGGGGGAGACCCAGTACTTC. Together with reference TRBV30 and TRBJ2-5, the CDR3 gives the full variable domain: SQTIHQWPATLVQPVGSPLSLECTVEGTSNPNLYWYRQAAGRGLQLLFYSVGIGQISSEVPQNLSASRPQDRQFILSSKKLLLSDSGFYLCAWSGGETQYFGPGTRLLVL.

V gene TRBV5-1 combines with J gene TRBJ1-4; a possible D gene is TRBD1 (5 bases). V was cut by 4 bases and J by 0 bases, with 10 bases left in between. This CDR3 region has 15 residues. The germline gives CDR1 SGHRS, CDR2 YFSETQ. CDR3 residues: CASSGTGATNEKLFF. CDR3 coding DNA: TGCGCCAGCAGCGGGACGGGCGCAACTAATGAAAAACTGTTTTTT.

The chain has TRBV4-1 and TRBJ2-7; D gene unclear. This CDR3 is 15 amino acids long. Trimming removed 0 bases at V and 2 bases at J, with 11 bases between. CDR1 is MGHRA, CDR2 YSYEKL, per germline. Here the CDR3 DNA reads TGCGCCAGCAGCCAAGATCCCGGTCAGACCTACGAGCAGTACTTC. Its protein is CASSQDPGQTYEQYF.

The V gene is TRBV6-6, the J gene TRBJ1-2; TRBD1 matches 7 bases. Trimming at V came to 0 bases and at J to 7 bases, leaving 2 bases not matched to a gene. The CDR3 covers 13 residues. The germline V gene encodes CDR1 MNHNY and CDR2 SVGAGI (reference sequence). The CDR3 sequence: CASSYSAGGGYTF. The CDR3 DNA is TGTGCCAGCAGTTACTCGGCAGGGGGTGGCTACACCTTC.

As to this clone: The missing conserved phenylalanine or tryptophan at the end of this CDR3 makes a read error likely. The DNA is omitted, as the CDR3 cannot be located on it reliably, and the CDR3 follows TCRdb's listing. CDR3: CASSLGGV. The chain links TRBV7-7 to TRBJ2-3. Germline CDR1 reads SSHAT; CDR2 reads FNYEAQ (reference sequence). Counting both end residues, the CDR3 totals 8 amino acids.

This clone was recorded once. Here the CDR3 DNA reads TGTGCCAGCAGTGGGACAGTTTTATCCGGGGCCAACGTCCTGACTTTC. Translating gives CASSGTVLSGANVLTF. The chain carries TRBV28 and TRBJ2-6, with 7 bases fitting TRBD1. V lost 5 bases to trimming and J lost 4 bases; unmatched junction nucleotides: 8. The CDR3 is 16 residues long. Germline V gene data show CDR1 as MDHEN and CDR2 as SYDVKM.

This clone turned up a few times. The chain carries TRBV5-1 and TRBJ1-1; D gene uncertain. The V end was cut by 0 bases, the J end by 2 bases, with 8 bases between. In germline, CDR1 is SGHRS, CDR2 YFSETQ. CDR3 length: 14 residues. The CDR3 DNA follows: TGCGCCAGCAGCTTGGTTGCAGCCAACACTGAAGCTTTCTTT. Encoded protein: CASSLVAANTEAFF. Filled out from reference TRBV5-1 and TRBJ1-1, the complete variable domain reads KAGVTQTPRYLIKTRGQQVTLSCSPISGHRSVSWYQQTPGQGLQFLFEYFSETQRNKGNFPGRFSGRQFSNSRSEMNVSTLELGDSALYLCASSLVAANTEAFFGQGTRLTVV.

V gene TRBV7-7 combines with J gene TRBJ2-5, with 9 bases that match TRBD1. With V trimmed by 4 bases and J by 5 bases, 5 bases remained unmatched. Germline V gene lookup returns CDR1 SSHAT and CDR2 FNYEAQ (reference sequence). This CDR3 has 14 residues. In nucleotides, the CDR3 is TGTGCCAGCAGCTCACAGGGGGCGGGCGAGACCCAGTACTTC. Its translation: CASSSQGAGETQYF.

This rearrangement joins TRBV4-1 to TRBJ1-2; no definite D call. V was shortened by 0 bases and J by 3 bases, with 11 bases between the two germline ends. Germline V gene lookup returns CDR1 MGHRA and CDR2 YSYEKL. CDR3 size: 15 residues. This CDR3 is CASSQDSAAYYGYTF. The CDR3 DNA reads as TGCGCCAGCAGCCAAGATTCGGCAGCCTACTATGGCTACACCTTC.